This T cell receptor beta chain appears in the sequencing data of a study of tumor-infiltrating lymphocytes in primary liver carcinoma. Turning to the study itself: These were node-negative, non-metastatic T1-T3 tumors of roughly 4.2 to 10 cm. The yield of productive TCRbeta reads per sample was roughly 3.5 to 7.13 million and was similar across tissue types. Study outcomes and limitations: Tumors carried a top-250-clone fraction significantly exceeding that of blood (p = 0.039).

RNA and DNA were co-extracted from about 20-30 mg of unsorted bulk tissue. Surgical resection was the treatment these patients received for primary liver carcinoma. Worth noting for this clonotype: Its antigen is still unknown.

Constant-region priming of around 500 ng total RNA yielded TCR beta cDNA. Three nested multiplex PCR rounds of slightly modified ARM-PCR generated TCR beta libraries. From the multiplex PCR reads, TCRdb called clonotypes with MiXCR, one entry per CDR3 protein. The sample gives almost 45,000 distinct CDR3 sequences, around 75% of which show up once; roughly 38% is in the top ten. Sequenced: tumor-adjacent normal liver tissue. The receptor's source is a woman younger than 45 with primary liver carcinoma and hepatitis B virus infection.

The DNA for the CDR3 is TGTGCCATCAGTGAGTCGGGACAGGATGGTTCACCCCTCCACTTT. This sequence encodes CAISESGQDGSPLHF. The chain employs TRBV10-3 and TRBJ1-6; 8 positions match TRBD1. The CDR3 has 15 amino acids. Germline V gene lookup returns CDR1 ENHRY and CDR2 SYGVKD. The V gene end was trimmed by 0 bases and the J gene end by 9 bases; junction bases not matched to a gene: 4.